This entry lists 14 T cell receptor beta chains sequenced from one sample in a study of shared clonotypes between healthy human individuals. The protocol was immunoSEQ multiplex PCR, while the TCRdb copy is restricted to in-frame clones and leaves out a portion. Here the sample spans roughly 2.2 million clones, around 90% being singletons. Sequenced material: naive CD4+ T cells from PBMCs. Stated subset: CD45RA+ positively selected. These receptors originate from a man aged 18 to 30 in good health. Some clones in this sample may be carry-over from other donors' samples.

The chain couples TRBV28 to TRBJ2-3, with 8 bases identical to TRBD2. The CDR3 has 14 residues. Germline V gene lookup returns CDR1 MDHEN and CDR2 SYDVKM. Germline trimming cut 5 bases from V and 5 bases from J; bases unmatched to any gene: 6. The CDR3 protein is CASSPSGSGDTQYF. In nucleotides, the CDR3 is TGTGCCAGCAGTCCAAGCGGGAGTGGAGATACGCAGTATTTT. The full variable domain, its missing parts supplied by reference TRBV28 and TRBJ2-3, is DVKVTQSSRYLVKRTGEKVFLECVQDMDHENMFWYRQDPGLGLRLIYFSYDVKMKEKGDIPEGYSVSREKKERFSLILESASTNQTSMYLCASSPSGSGDTQYFGPGTRLTVL.

The chain links TRBV19 to TRBJ1-1, with 8 bases matching TRBD1. V was pared by 6 bases and J by 6 bases, with 15 bases of the junction left unmatched. CDR1 and CDR2 from the germline V gene are LNHDA and SQIVND (reference sequence). The CDR3 has 16 residues. CDR3 loop: CASSHPQGARGAEAFF. CDR3 in DNA: TGTGCCAGTAGCCACCCGCAGGGGGCGCGGGGGGCTGAAGCTTTCTTT.

To note about this clone: This CDR3 is also generated by other DNA sequences in the sample. The chain couples TRBV5-1 to TRBJ2-3, with no clear D. The CDR3 is 14 amino acids. V gave up 0 bases and J gave up 2 bases, with 7 bases separating them. In germline, CDR1 is SGHRS, CDR2 YFSETQ. The CDR3 here is CASSLGAPTDTQYF. CDR3 bases: TGCGCCAGCAGCTTGGGGGCGCCCACAGATACGCAGTATTTT. Looking up the rest from reference TRBV5-1 and TRBJ2-3 gives the full variable domain: KAGVTQTPRYLIKTRGQQVTLSCSPISGHRSVSWYQQTPGQGLQFLFEYFSETQRNKGNFPGRFSGRQFSNSRSEMNVSTLELGDSALYLCASSLGAPTDTQYFGPGTRLTVL.

This clone was counted once. CDR3 coding DNA: TGCGCCAGCAGGGGAAACTCTGGAAACACCATATATTTT. It yields the protein CASRGNSGNTIYF. The V call is TRBV5-1, the J call TRBJ1-3; D is ambiguous. The ends were cut back, 5 bases at V and 0 bases at J, with 6 bases in the middle. Germline-derived CDR1 and CDR2 are SGHRS and YFSETQ. This CDR3 has 13 residues. Drawing the rest from reference TRBV5-1 and TRBJ1-3, the complete variable domain is KAGVTQTPRYLIKTRGQQVTLSCSPISGHRSVSWYQQTPGQGLQFLFEYFSETQRNKGNFPGRFSGRQFSNSRSEMNVSTLELGDSALYLCASRGNSGNTIYFGEGSWLTVV.

This chain links TRBV5-1 with TRBJ2-6; D gene ambiguous. Trimming pared 3 bases from V and 2 bases from J, leaving 9 bases between. The germline CDR1 and CDR2 sequences are SGHRS and YFSETQ. This CDR3 region has 15 residues. CDR3 DNA sequence: TGCGCCAGCAGCTCAATCGGCGCTGGGGCCAACGTCCTGACTTTC. This gives the protein CASSSIGAGANVLTF.

The chain joins TRBV11-2 to TRBJ1-1, with D possibly matching TRBD1 (5 bases). This CDR3 contains 16 residues. CDR1 SGHAT and CDR2 FQNNGV come from the germline V gene. Trimming pared 5 bases from V and 0 bases from J, leaving 16 bases between. The CDR3 is CASSTETSGLNTEAFF. DNA for the CDR3: TGTGCCAGCAGCACTGAGACATCGGGGCTGAACACTGAAGCTTTCTTT.

The chain couples TRBV6-5 to TRBJ2-5; D may be TRBD2 (5 bases). Germline CDR1 reads MNHEY; CDR2 reads SVGAGI. Trimming left V 6 bases short and J 8 bases short, with 16 bases between. This CDR3 contains 13 residues. In nucleotides, the CDR3 is TGTGCCAGCAGCCGGGATCCCAAGACCACCCAGTACTTC. This sequence encodes CASSRDPKTTQYF.

V gene TRBV30 combines with J gene TRBJ1-2; TRBD1 aligns across 9 bases. With 1 base clipped from V and 3 bases from J, the junction kept 6 bases outside the gene matches. The germline V gene encodes CDR1 GTSNPN and CDR2 SVGIG (reference sequence). The CDR3 runs to 15 residues. This chain's CDR3 is CAWSGSGTGYYGYTF. The CDR3 DNA follows: TGTGCCTGGAGTGGGTCCGGGACAGGGTACTATGGCTACACCTTC.

The gene calls are TRBV6-1 and TRBJ1-5; 7 positions agree with TRBD1. Germline V gives CDR1 MNHNS, CDR2 SASEGT. There are 14 residues in the CDR3. V lost 1 base and J lost 9; bases outside the gene matches: 6. The CDR3: CASSEGDSLWPQHF. CDR3 nucleotide sequence: TGTGCCAGCAGTGAAGGGGACAGTCTTTGGCCCCAGCATTTT.

The gene calls are TRBV30 and TRBJ1-3, with 10 bases fitting TRBD1. This CDR3 region has 14 residues. J was trimmed by 3 bases and V by 1 base; bases with no gene match: 0. CDR1 is GTSNPN and CDR2 is SVGIG in the germline V gene (reference sequence). The CDR3 is CAWSGDRGGNTIYF. The CDR3 nucleotides are TGTGCCTGGAGTGGGGACAGGGGTGGAAACACCATATATTTT.

This clone was seen only a few times. This chain joins TRBV19 and TRBJ2-7, with D possibly being TRBD2 (5 bases). Between the trimmed V and J ends, which lost 5 bases and 6 bases, there was a span of 8 bases. Looked up from germline, CDR1 is LNHDA and CDR2 is SQIVND (reference sequence). This CDR3 has 11 amino acids. The CDR3 region has the DNA TGTGCCAGTAGTGGGAGAGGCGAGCAGTACTTC. As protein: CASSGRGEQYF.

The rearrangement joins TRBV5-1 to TRBJ2-3; 12 positions agree with TRBD2. The CDR3 is made up of 19 amino acids. V gave up 0 bases and J gave up 1 base; unmatched junction bases: 9. Germline V gene sequence: CDR1 SGHRS, CDR2 YFSETQ. The CDR3 loop is CASSLDPLAGGRGTDTQYF. CDR3 nucleotide sequence: TGCGCCAGCAGCTTGGACCCACTAGCGGGAGGTAGGGGCACAGATACGCAGTATTTT.

This clone is a singleton in its sample. The chain couples TRBV6-1 to TRBJ2-3; D gene ambiguous. The germline V and J ends were trimmed by 2 bases and 6 bases, with 6 bases remaining between them. Germline CDR1 and CDR2: MNHNS and SASEGT. This CDR3 is built from 12 residues. The CDR3 region is CASSEWLDTQYF. CDR3 DNA: TGTGCCAGCAGTGAATGGCTTGATACGCAGTATTTT.

The genes are TRBV7-2 and TRBJ1-4, with D possibly TRBD1 on 5 matching bases. The CDR3 consists of 15 residues. Germline assignment: CDR1 SGHTA and CDR2 FQGNSA. Trimming removed 1 base from V and 5 bases from J, with 11 bases in between. The CDR3 loop reads CASSLVGGLNEKLFF. The DNA for the CDR3 is TGTGCCAGCAGCTTAGTCGGGGGACTAAATGAAAAACTGTTTTTT.